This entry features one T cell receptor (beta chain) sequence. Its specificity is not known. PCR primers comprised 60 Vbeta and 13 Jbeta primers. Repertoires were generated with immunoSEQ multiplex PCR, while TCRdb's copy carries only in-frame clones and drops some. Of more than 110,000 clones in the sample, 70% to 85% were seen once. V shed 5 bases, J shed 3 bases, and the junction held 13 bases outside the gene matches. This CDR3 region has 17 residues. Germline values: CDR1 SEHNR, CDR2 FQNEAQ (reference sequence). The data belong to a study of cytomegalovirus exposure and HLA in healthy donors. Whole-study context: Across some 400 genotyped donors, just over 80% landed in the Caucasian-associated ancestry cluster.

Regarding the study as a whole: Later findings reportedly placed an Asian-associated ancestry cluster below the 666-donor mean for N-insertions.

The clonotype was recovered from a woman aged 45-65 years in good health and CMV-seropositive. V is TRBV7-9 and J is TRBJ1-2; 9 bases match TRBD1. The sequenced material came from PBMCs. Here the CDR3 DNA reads TGTGCCAGCAGCCAAACATTCGACAGGGGGAGGGACTATGGCTACACCTTC. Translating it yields CASSQTFDRGRDYGYTF.